These T cell receptor beta chains were read from a single sample in a study of cytomegalovirus exposure and HLA in healthy donors. Repertoires were generated with immunoSEQ multiplex PCR, while TCRdb's copy carries only in-frame clones and drops some. Altogether under 150,000 clones are present, around 62% being singletons, with the ten largest covering roughly 10%. Sequencing input: PBMCs. The receptors originated from a woman aged 40 to 49 in good health and CMV-seropositive. The CDR3 runs from the conserved cysteine through the conserved F or W. The D gene is left open where the match is weak. For some rows the clone size is stated as once, few or many, or as a class when expanded; others skip it.

>.|TRBJ2-1|TRBV19|.
TGTGCCAGTAGCTGGGGGACATTGGGCTATGAGCAGTTCTTC
CASSWGTLGYEQFF
>.|TRBJ2-7|TRBV6-1|.
TGTGCCAGCAGTGAACCGGGGGAAACCTACGAGCAGTACTTC
CASSEPGETYEQYF
>once|TRBJ1-5|TRBV18|.
TGTGCCAGCTCACCTTACGGGAGCTATAATCAGCCCCAGCATTTT
CASSPYGSYNQPQHF
>.|TRBJ1-2|TRBV18|TRBD1
TGTGCCAGCTCAGCCGAACAGGGGCCCCGGGGCTATGGCTACACCTTC
CASSAEQGPRGYGYTF
>few|TRBJ1-1|TRBV19|.
TGTGCCAGTAGTCCCTCGCAGCGGAGGAACACTGAAGCTTTCTTT
CASSPSQRRNTEAFF
>few|TRBJ2-7|TRBV9|TRBD2
TGTGCCAGCAGCGTAGGGGCTAGCGGTCCCTACGAGCAGTACTTC
CASSVGASGPYEQYF
>.|TRBJ2-7|TRBV7-2|TRBD1
TGTGCCAGCAGCTTAATGGGGACAGGGAACTACGAGCAGTACTTC
CASSLMGTGNYEQYF
>few|TRBJ2-1|TRBV4-3|.
TGCGCCAGCAGCCGGACAGTGCCCTCCTACAATGAGCAGTTCTTC
CASSRTVPSYNEQFF
>.|TRBJ1-2|TRBV18|.
TGTGCCAGCTCACACAACTCAGGGGACTATGGCTACACCTTC
CASSHNSGDYGYTF
>.|TRBJ2-7|TRBV7-2|.
TGTGCCAGCAGCTTGTTTCAAGTCGGGGCCTACGAGCAGTACTTC
CASSLFQVGAYEQYF
>.|TRBJ2-1|TRBV7-7|TRBD2
TGTGCTAGCAGCAGAGGGACTAGCCCAGACAATGAGCAGTTCTTC
CASSRGTSPDNEQFF
>.|TRBJ1-2|TRBV18|TRBD1
TGTGCCAGCTCAGCCCCGGGACAGGGTGGCTACACCTTC
CASSAPGQGGYTF
>.|TRBJ1-2|TRBV4-2|.
TGTGCCAGCAGCCAAGATCCGGCAGGGTTCCCTAACTATGGCTACACCTTC
CASSQDPAGFPNYGYTF
>few|TRBJ2-1|TRBV7-2|.
TGTGCCAGCAGCTTAAACCCAGGGTCCCGCTCCTACAATGAGCAGTTCTTC
CASSLNPGSRSYNEQFF
>few|TRBJ2-7|TRBV18|.
TGTGCCAGCTCACCACTGCCTGATGAGGCCGAGCAGTACTTC
CASSPLPDEAEQYF
>.|TRBJ2-1|TRBV12-5|TRBD2
TGTGCTAGTGGTTTCAGTAGCGGGAGCGATGAGCAGTTCTTC
CASGFSSGSDEQFF
>.|TRBJ2-7|TRBV28|.
TGTGCCAGCAGTTTATTGGGGGGGCGCGAGCAGTACTTC
CASSLLGGREQYF
>.|TRBJ1-2|TRBV19|.
TGTGCCAGTAGTATATCGGACAGTTACTATGGCTACACCTTC
CASSISDSYYGYTF
>.|TRBJ2-3|TRBV28|TRBD2
TGTGCCAGCAGCCGAAGACTAGCGGGAACGGCAGATACGCAGTATTTT
CASSRRLAGTADTQYF
>.|TRBJ2-5|TRBV11-3|TRBD1
TGTGCCAGCAGCTGGAGACAGGGTGAGACCCAGTACTTC
CASSWRQGETQYF
>.|TRBJ2-7|TRBV4-2|.
TGTGCCAGCAGCCAACCGGGGACTGGACTTAACGAGCAGTACTTC
CASSQPGTGLNEQYF
>.|TRBJ2-2|TRBV6-5|TRBD2
TGTGCCAGCAGCCGAGGACTAGCGGGAACCGGGGAGCTGTTTTTT
CASSRGLAGTGELFF
>few|TRBJ1-1|TRBV4-3|TRBD1
TGCGCCAGCAGCCAAGACGTGGAGACAGGGGTGCTGAACACTGAAGCTTTCTTT
CASSQDVETGVLNTEAFF
>once|TRBJ1-4|TRBV28|TRBD1
TGTGCCAGCAGTTCAAGGGGGCGTATGGCTAATGAAAAACTGTTTTTT
CASSSRGRMANEKLFF
>.|TRBJ1-1|TRBV11-2|.
TGTGCCAGCAGCTTAGCGGGTGATGACACTGAAGCTTTCTTT
CASSLAGDDTEAFF
>few|TRBJ2-1|TRBV7-9|.
TGTGCCAGCAGCCCAATCCTAGCCGATACAATGAAGCAGTTCTTC
CASSPILADTMKQFF
>.|TRBJ2-7|TRBV5-1|.
TGCGCCAGCAGCCTGGATCCCCCTCGAAGGGGGATCTACGAGCAGTACTTC
CASSLDPPRRGIYEQYF
>once|TRBJ2-7|TRBV27|TRBD1
TGTGCCAGCAGTTCGACAGGGATGGCGTACGAGCAGTACTTC
CASSSTGMAYEQYF
>few|TRBJ1-1|TRBV6-1|.
TGTGCCAGCAGTGACATAGGACAGCCGCAGAACACTGAAGCTTTCTTT
CASSDIGQPQNTEAFF
>.|TRBJ2-1|TRBV5-1|TRBD2
TGCGCCAGCAGCTATGGGACTAGCGGGAGGGCCGGTGAGCAGTTCTTC
CASSYGTSGRAGEQFF
>.|TRBJ2-7|TRBV4-3|TRBD2
TGCGCCAGCAGCCACCGGGGGGCCTACGAGCAGTACTTC
CASSHRGAYEQYF
>.|TRBJ1-2|TRBV19|.
TGTGCCAGTAGTATTGCGCGGAGCACTAACTATGGCTACACCTTC
CASSIARSTNYGYTF
>.|TRBJ2-1|TRBV7-3|TRBD2
TGTGCCAGCAGCTCCACTAGCGGGAGGGCCCAAAATGAGCAGTTCTTC
CASSSTSGRAQNEQFF
>.|TRBJ2-2|TRBV10-3|.
TGTGCCATCAGTGAGAACAGTGAGAACACCGGGGAGCTGTTTTTT
CAISENSENTGELFF
>.|TRBJ2-2|TRBV27|.
TGTGCCAGCCAGACTTGGAGAACCGGGGAGCTGTTTTTT
CASQTWRTGELFF
>few|TRBJ2-7|TRBV11-2|.
TGTGCCAGCAGCCCACGGTGGCGGGCTCCCTACGAGCAGTACTTC
CASSPRWRAPYEQYF
>.|TRBJ2-2|TRBV7-2|.
TGTGCCAGCAGCCTCGGGACTCTCACCGGGGAGCTGTTTTTT
CASSLGTLTGELFF
>.|TRBJ1-5|TRBV4-1|TRBD1
TGCGCCAGCAGCCAAGGGGACAGGGGGAGCAATCAGCCCCAGCATTTT
CASSQGDRGSNQPQHF
>few|TRBJ2-1|TRBV7-6|TRBD2
TGTGCCAGCAGCCTTGTAGCGGGCGTCGACAATGAGCAGTTCTTC
CASSLVAGVDNEQFF
>.|TRBJ2-7|TRBV4-2|.
TGTGCCAGCAGCCCTAGATCTGTCGGGGGAAAGCGCCAACACCACGAGCAGTACTTC
CASSPRSVGGKRQHHEQYF
>.|TRBJ2-1|TRBV6-1|TRBD2
TGTGCCAGCAGTGTTCGGGGCGAGGCTAGCGGGTGGGTTAATGAGCAGTTCTTC
CASSVRGEASGWVNEQFF